The 13 T cell receptor beta chains below all came from one sample that was sequenced in a study of Ad26.COV2.S vaccination and SARS-CoV-2 variants. Treatment noted: some 20 received Ad26.COV2.S at low or high dose, single or two shots; about 5 received placebo; per-sample allocation not given. Sample collection was performed on day 63 after the first vaccine or placebo injection. Using immunoSEQ multiplex PCR, the repertoire was profiled, and TCRdb retains in-frame clones only, with some absent. The table has hundreds of thousands of clones, 70% to 90% seen once. The sequenced sample was peripheral blood, obtained in a trial of Ad26.COV2.S vaccine versus placebo. Receptors were obtained from a person aged 18-65 years who received the Ad26.COV2.S COVID-19 vaccine or a placebo.

The V and J genes are TRBV5-5 and TRBJ2-3; tentatively, D is TRBD1 (7 bases). CDR3 size: 16 residues. From germline, CDR1 is SGHKS and CDR2 YYEKEE (reference sequence). The V and J ends lost 6 bases and 0 bases respectively, with 17 bases between them. The CDR3 coding sequence is TGTGCCAGCACCACGGGAGACAGGGCTAGCACAGATACGCAGTATTTT. It encodes CASTTGDRASTDTQYF.

This chain joins TRBV20-1 and TRBJ1-2; D may be TRBD1 (6 bases). Germline V gene sequence: CDR1 DFQATT, CDR2 SNEGSKA (reference sequence). Trimming left V 4 bases short and J 3 bases short, with 12 bases between. CDR3 size: 13 residues. The DNA for the CDR3 is TGCAGTGCTACTGACAGGCTTCACTATGGCTACACCTTC. Encoded protein: CSATDRLHYGYTF.

The chain carries TRBV19 and TRBJ1-2; D is unresolved. The ends were cut back, 3 bases at V and 2 bases at J, with 10 bases in the middle. Germline V gene sequence: CDR1 LNHDA, CDR2 SQIVND (reference sequence). The length of the CDR3 is 14 residues. Written as DNA, the CDR3 is TGTGCCAGTAGTATTTGGACTTCGAACTATGGCTACACCTTC. Translation gives CASSIWTSNYGYTF.

The rearrangement links TRBV5-1 to TRBJ2-7; 8 nucleotides align to TRBD1. The germline V gene has CDR1 SGHRS and CDR2 YFSETQ. With 1 base clipped from V and 1 base from J, the junction kept 13 bases outside the gene matches. The CDR3 consists of 18 residues. CDR3 in amino acids: CASSLMVGQGEGSYEQYF. The CDR3 nucleotides read TGCGCCAGCAGCTTGATGGTCGGACAGGGCGAGGGTTCCTACGAGCAGTACTTC.

This rearrangement joins TRBV28 to TRBJ1-1; perhaps TRBD1 as D (6 bases). Deletions cut 1 base from V and 4 bases from J, with 19 bases between. The CDR3 has 17 residues. Germline loops: CDR1 MDHEN, CDR2 SYDVKM. CDR3 sequence (DNA): TGTGCCAGCAGTTTATTTGGGGGCGCGACGCAGGGCACTGAAGCTTTCTTT. Its translation: CASSLFGGATQGTEAFF. The full variable domain, in which reference TRBV28 and TRBJ1-1 provide the parts outside the CDR3, is DVKVTQSSRYLVKRTGEKVFLECVQDMDHENMFWYRQDPGLGLRLIYFSYDVKMKEKGDIPEGYSVSREKKERFSLILESASTNQTSMYLCASSLFGGATQGTEAFFGQGTRLTVV.

J is TRBJ2-1 and V is TRBV28; 12 bases fit TRBD1. The germline CDR1 and CDR2 sequences are MDHEN and SYDVKM. J lost 10 bases, V lost 7 bases, and 17 bases had no gene match. The CDR3 has 17 amino acids. As DNA, the CDR3 is TGTGCCAGCACCAAGTTACTCCCCGGGACAGGGGGCAACGAGCAGTTCTTC. It specifies CASTKLLPGTGGNEQFF.

This clone was seen a single time. V gene TRBV5-1 combines with J gene TRBJ2-5; D not resolved. Trimming cost V 0 bases and J 5 bases, with 14 bases left between them. Germline values: CDR1 SGHRS, CDR2 YFSETQ. The CDR3 sequence is 15 residues long. This CDR3 reads CASSLAPERWETQYF. The CDR3, as DNA: TGCGCCAGCAGCTTGGCCCCTGAAAGGTGGGAGACCCAGTACTTC.

The chain is built from TRBV2 and TRBJ1-2; no clear D. CDR1 is SNHLY, CDR2 FYNNEI, per germline. Trimming shortened V by 6 bases and J by 8 bases, and 7 bases separated the two germline ends. The CDR3 loop spans 10 amino acids. The CDR3 reads CASRNKGYTF. CDR3 DNA sequence: TGTGCCAGCAGAAATAAGGGCTACACCTTC.

This rearrangement joins TRBV3-1 (or the pseudogene TRBV3-2) to TRBJ1-1, with D maybe TRBD1 (6 bases). There are 13 residues in the CDR3. Per germline, CDR1 LGHDT and CDR2 YNNKEL (reference sequence). The ends were cut back, 1 base at V and 7 bases at J, with 10 bases in the middle. The CDR3 DNA reads as TGTGCCAGCAGCCAAGCGACAGGTAATGAAGCTTTCTTT. Amino acid sequence: CASSQATGNEAFF.

V gene TRBV19 combines with J gene TRBJ1-2; TRBD1 might be the D (6 bases). The germline V gene has CDR1 LNHDA and CDR2 SQIVND (reference sequence). The ends were cut back, 6 bases at V and 6 bases at J, with 17 bases in the middle. The CDR3 sequence is 14 residues long. The CDR3 is CASRTRTGFHGYTF. CDR3 bases: TGTGCCAGTAGAACCCGAACAGGGTTTCATGGCTACACCTTC.

The chain recombines TRBV10-2 with TRBJ2-6; 14 bases line up with TRBD2. CDR3 length equals 17 residues. Germline V lookup: CDR1 WSHSY, CDR2 SAAADI. Trimming at V came to 7 bases and at J to 3 bases, leaving 5 bases not matched to a gene. CDR3 DNA: TGCGCCAGCAAGGGACTAGCGGGAGTATTTGGGGCCAACGTCCTGACTTTC. Its protein product is CASKGLAGVFGANVLTF.

This clone was observed a handful of times. The chain links TRBV6-1 to TRBJ2-5; possibly TRBD2 for D (7 bases). CDR3 length equals 18 residues. Germline V gene sequence: CDR1 MNHNS, CDR2 SASEGT. V lost 4 bases and J 3 bases, leaving 24 bases between the germline ends. The CDR3 nucleotides are TGTGCCAGCAGTGCCCCTATGCTGCTAAGGGGGGGAAAAGAGACCCAGTACTTC. Its protein product is CASSAPMLLRGGKETQYF.

CDR3: CASSGLGSSGNTIYF. In DNA form, the CDR3 reads TGTGCCAGCAGCGGTTTAGGGTCTTCTGGAAACACCATATATTTT. The chain employs TRBV9 and TRBJ1-3; D gene uncertain. The CDR3 sequence is 15 residues long. The V and J ends lost 3 bases and 1 base respectively, with 11 bases between them. From germline, CDR1 is SGDLS and CDR2 YYNGEE.